The T cell receptor (beta chain) under discussion was sequenced for a study of blood T cell repertoires in COVID-19. Study details: Samples came from the United States, Italy and Spain, spanning acute and convalescent COVID-19. Sources were T cells, B-cell-depleted T cells, or PBMCs; the material itself was cDNA or gDNA.

As originally analysed: Amplification of reference gene primers provided the estimated nucleated cell counts. Clones were sequenced by immunoSEQ multiplex PCR, and TCRdb holds only the in-frame ones, with some missing. The V and J calls and clone size were taken over from that table, and D and trimming were inferred from the DNA. The table includes around 50,000 clones, approximately 87% detected once. Germline CDR1 KGHDR, CDR2 SFDVKD. The CDR3 has 15 residues. V lost 9 bases to trimming and J lost 0 bases; unmatched junction nucleotides: 6. The chain couples TRBV24-1 to TRBJ2-2; 7 positions agree with TRBD1. Input material: peripheral blood. The clonotype comes from a human donor in a cohort sampled during active COVID-19. DNA for the CDR3: TGTGCCACCTCTGCAGGGGGATCGAACACCGGGGAGCTGTTTTTT. As protein: CATSAGGSNTGELFF.